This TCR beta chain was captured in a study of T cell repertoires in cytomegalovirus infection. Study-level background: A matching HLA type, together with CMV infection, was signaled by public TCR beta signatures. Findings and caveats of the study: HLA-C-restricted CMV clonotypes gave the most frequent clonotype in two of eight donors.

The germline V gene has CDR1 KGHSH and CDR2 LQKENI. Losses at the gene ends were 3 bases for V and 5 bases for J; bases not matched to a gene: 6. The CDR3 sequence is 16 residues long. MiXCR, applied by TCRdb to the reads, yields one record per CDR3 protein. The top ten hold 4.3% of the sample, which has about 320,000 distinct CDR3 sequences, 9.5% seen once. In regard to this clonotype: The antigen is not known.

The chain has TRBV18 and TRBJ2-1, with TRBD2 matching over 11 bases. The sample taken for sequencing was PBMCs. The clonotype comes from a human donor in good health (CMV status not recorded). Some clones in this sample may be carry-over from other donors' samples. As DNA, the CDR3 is TGTGCCAGCTCACCTTCTAGCGGGGGGAGTAACAATGAGCAGTTCTTC. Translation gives CASSPSSGGSNNEQFF. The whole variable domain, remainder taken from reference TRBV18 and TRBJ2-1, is NAGVMQNPRHLVRRRGQEARLRCSPMKGHSHVYWYRQLPEEGLKFMVYLQKENIIDESGMPKERFSAEFPKEGPSILRIQQVVRGDSAAYFCASSPSSGGSNNEQFFGPGTRLTVL.